This record concerns one TCR beta chain sequence. Treatment noted: oral pan-JAK inhibitor, 5-10 mg twice daily. Once RNA had been extracted, it was reverse transcribed into cDNA to act as the sequencing template. Clones were read by immunoSEQ multiplex PCR, and TCRdb kept only the in-frame ones, dropping some. Of 79,000 or so clones in the sample, about 71% were seen once. This sample is drawn from a study of CD8+ T cells in alopecia areata. This CDR3 has 18 amino acids. Germline CDR1 LNHDA, CDR2 SQIVND (reference sequence). Deletions cut 5 bases from V and 4 bases from J, with 26 bases between. This receptor was obtained from a human donor with alopecia areata. Sequenced material: CD8+ T cells sorted from blood, taken at week 24, from a patient treated with tofacitinib. This chain links TRBV19 with TRBJ1-2; a possible D gene is TRBD1 (6 bases). The CDR3 loop reads CASSLNSGTLNTGYGYTF. CDR3 sequence (DNA): TGTGCCAGTAGTCTCAATTCCGGGACACTTAATACTGGCTATGGCTACACCTTC.